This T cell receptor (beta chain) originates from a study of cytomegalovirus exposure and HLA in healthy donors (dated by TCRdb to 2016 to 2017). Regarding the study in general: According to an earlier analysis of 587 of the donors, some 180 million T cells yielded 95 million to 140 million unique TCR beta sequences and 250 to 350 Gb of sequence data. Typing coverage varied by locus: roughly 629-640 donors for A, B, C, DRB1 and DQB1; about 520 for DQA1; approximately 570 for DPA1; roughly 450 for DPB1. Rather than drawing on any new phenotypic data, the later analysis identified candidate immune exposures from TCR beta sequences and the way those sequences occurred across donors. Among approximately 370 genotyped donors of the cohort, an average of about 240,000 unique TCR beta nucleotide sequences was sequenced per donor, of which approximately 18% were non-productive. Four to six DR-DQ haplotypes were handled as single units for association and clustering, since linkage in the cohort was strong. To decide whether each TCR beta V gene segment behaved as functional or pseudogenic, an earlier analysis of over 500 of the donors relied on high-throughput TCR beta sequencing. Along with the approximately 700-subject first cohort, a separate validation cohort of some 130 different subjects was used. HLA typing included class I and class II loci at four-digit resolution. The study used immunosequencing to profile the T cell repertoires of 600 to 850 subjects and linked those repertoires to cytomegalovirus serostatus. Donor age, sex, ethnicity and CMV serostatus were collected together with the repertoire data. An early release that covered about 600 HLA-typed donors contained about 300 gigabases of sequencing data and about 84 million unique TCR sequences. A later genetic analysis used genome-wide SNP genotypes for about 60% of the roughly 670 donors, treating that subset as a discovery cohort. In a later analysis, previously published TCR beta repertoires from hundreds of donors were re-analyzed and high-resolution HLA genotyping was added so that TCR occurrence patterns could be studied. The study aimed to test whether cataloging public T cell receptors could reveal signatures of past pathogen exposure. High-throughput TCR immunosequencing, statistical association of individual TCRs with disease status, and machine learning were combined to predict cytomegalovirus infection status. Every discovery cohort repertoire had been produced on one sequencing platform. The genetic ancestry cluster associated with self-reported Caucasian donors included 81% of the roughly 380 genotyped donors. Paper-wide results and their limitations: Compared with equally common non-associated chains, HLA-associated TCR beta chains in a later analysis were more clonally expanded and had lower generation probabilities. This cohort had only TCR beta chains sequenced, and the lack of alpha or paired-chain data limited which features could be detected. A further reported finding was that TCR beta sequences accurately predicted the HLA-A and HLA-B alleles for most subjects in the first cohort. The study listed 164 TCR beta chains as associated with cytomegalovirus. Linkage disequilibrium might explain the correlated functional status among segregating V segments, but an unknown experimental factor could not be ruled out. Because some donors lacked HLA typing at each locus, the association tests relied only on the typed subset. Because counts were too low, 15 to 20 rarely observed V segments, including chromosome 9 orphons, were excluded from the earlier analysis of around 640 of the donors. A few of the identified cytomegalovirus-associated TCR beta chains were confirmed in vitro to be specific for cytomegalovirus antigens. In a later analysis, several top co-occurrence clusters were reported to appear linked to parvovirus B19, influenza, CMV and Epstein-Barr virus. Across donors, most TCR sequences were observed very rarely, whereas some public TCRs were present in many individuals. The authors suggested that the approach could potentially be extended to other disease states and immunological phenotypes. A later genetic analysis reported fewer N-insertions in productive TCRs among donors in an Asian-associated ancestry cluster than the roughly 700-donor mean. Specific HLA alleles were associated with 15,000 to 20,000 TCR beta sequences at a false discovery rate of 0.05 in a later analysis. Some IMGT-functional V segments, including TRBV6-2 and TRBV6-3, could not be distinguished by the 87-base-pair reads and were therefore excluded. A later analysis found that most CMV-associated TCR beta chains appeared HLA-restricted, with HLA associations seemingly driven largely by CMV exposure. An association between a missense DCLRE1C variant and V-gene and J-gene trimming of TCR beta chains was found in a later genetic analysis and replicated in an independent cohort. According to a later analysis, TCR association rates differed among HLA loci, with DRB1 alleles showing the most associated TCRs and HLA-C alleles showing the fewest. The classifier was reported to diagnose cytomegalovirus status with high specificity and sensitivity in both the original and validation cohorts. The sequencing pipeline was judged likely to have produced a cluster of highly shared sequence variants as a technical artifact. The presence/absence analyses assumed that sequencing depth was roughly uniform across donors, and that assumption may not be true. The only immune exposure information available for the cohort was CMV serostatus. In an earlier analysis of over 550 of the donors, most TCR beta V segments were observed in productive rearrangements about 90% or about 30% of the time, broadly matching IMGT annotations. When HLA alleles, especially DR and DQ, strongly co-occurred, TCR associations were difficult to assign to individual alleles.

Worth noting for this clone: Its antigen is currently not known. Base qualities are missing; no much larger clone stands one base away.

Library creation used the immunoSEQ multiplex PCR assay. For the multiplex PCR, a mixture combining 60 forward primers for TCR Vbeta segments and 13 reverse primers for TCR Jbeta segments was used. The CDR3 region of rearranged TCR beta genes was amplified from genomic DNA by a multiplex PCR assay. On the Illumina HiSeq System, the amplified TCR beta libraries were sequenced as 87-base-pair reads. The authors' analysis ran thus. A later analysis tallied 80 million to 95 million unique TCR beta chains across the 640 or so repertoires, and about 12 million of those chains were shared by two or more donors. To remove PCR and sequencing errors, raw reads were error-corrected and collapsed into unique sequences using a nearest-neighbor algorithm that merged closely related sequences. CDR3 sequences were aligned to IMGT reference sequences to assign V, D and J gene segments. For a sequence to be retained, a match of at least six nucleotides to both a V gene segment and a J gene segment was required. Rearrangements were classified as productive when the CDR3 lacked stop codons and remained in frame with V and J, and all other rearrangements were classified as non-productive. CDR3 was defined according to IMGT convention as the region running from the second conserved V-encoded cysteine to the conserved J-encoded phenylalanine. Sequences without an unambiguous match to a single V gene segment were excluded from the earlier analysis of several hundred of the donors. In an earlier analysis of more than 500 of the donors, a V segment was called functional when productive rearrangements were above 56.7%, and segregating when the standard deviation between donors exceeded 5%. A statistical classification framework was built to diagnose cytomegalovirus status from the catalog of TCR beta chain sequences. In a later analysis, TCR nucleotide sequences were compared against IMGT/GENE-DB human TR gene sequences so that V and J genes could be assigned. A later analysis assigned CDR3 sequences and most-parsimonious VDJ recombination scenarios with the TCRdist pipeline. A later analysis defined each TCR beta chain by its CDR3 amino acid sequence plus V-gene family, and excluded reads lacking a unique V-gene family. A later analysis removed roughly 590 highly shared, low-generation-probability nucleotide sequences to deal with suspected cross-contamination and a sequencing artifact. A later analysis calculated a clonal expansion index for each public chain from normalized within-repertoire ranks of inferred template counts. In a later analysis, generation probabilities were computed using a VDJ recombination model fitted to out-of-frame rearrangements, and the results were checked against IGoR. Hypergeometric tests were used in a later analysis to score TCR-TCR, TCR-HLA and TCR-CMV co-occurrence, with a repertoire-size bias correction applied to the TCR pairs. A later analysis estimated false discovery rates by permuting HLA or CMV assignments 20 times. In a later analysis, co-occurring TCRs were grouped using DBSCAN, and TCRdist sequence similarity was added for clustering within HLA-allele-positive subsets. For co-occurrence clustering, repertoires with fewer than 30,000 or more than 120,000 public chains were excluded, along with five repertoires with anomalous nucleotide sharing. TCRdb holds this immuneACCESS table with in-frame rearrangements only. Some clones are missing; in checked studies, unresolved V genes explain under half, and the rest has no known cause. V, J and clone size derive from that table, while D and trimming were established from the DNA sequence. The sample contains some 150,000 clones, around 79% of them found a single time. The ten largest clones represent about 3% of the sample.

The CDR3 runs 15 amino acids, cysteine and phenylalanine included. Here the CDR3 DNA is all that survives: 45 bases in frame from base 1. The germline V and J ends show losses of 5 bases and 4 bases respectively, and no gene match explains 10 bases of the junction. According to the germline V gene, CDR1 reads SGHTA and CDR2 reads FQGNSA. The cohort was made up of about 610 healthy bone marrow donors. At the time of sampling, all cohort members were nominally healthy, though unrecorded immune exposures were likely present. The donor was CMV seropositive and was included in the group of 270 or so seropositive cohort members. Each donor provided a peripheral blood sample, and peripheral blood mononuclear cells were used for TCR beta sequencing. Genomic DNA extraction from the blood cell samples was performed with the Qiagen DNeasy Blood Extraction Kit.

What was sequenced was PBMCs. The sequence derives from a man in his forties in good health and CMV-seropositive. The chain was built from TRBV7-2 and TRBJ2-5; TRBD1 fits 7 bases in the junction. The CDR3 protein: CASSRLPTGLETQYF. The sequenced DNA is TGTGCCAGCAGCAGACTTCCGACAGGGTTAGAGACCCAGTACTTC. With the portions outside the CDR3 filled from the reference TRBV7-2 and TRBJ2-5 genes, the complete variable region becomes GAGVSQSPSNKVTEKGKDVELRCDPISGHTALYWYRQSLGQGLEFLIYFQGNSAPDKSGLPSDRFSAERTGGSVSTLTIQRTQQEDSAVYLCASSRLPTGLETQYFGPGTRLLVL.